The 9 T cell receptor beta chains below come from one sample, sequenced in a study of blood T cell repertoires in COVID-19. The table came from immunoSEQ multiplex PCR; TCRdb's copy has only in-frame clones and leaves some out. The sample has around 93,000 clones, less than 95% seen once. Sequenced sample: peripheral blood. Receptors originate from a man between 18 and 29 years old with COVID-19, enrolled during active disease.

The chain carries TRBV7-2 and TRBJ1-2; tentative D call: TRBD1 (5 bases). V lost 1 base to trimming and J lost 0 bases, with 6 bases between them. Germline CDR1 is SGHTA and CDR2 is FQGNSA. This CDR3 contains 14 residues. The CDR3 DNA is TGTGCCAGCAGCTTAGTCAGGGCTAACTATGGCTACACCTTC. Translating gives CASSLVRANYGYTF. Based on the CDR3 plus reference TRBV7-2 and TRBJ1-2, the full variable domain is GAGVSQSPSNKVTEKGKDVELRCDPISGHTALYWYRQSLGQGLEFLIYFQGNSAPDKSGLPSDRFSAERTGGSVSTLTIQRTQQEDSAVYLCASSLVRANYGYTFGSGTRLTVV.

Concerning this clone itself: This sample also contains other DNA sequences that code for the same CDR3. V usage is TRBV3-1 (or the pseudogene TRBV3-2) and J usage is TRBJ2-3; a weak D match, TRBD2 (5 bases). The germline gives CDR1 LGHDT, CDR2 YNNKEL (reference sequence). Trimming removed 5 bases from V and 0 bases from J, with 9 bases in between. This CDR3 comprises 14 residues. The CDR3 reads CASSYRTSTDTQYF. Here the CDR3 DNA reads TGTGCCAGCAGCTATCGGACTAGCACAGATACGCAGTATTTT.

V gene TRBV10-2 combines with J gene TRBJ2-1, with D perhaps TRBD2 (5 bases). Germline assignment: CDR1 WSHSY and CDR2 SAAADI. The ends were cut back, 6 bases at V and 3 bases at J, with 6 bases in the middle. The CDR3 is 12 amino acids. Here the CDR3 reads CASSGLYNEQFF. CDR3 DNA sequence: TGCGCCAGCAGCGGACTCTACAATGAGCAGTTCTTC.

As to this clone: A junction end diverges from the germline sequence, so it may reflect a read error. V and J are TRBV5-4 and TRBJ1-4; D is undetermined. Germline-derived CDR1 and CDR2 are SGHNT and YYREEE (reference sequence). The CDR3 runs to 14 residues. CDR3 protein: CASSLFATNEKLLF. The CDR3 DNA is TGTGCCAGCAGCCTGTTCGCAACTAATGAAAAACTGCTTTTT.

The CDR3 nucleotides are TGTGCCAGCAGAAAACAGGGGTGGAACGAGCAGTACTTC. This translates into CASRKQGWNEQYF. The V and J genes are TRBV28 and TRBJ2-7; 7 bases are a match to TRBD1. There are 13 residues in the CDR3. CDR1 and CDR2 from the germline V gene are MDHEN and SYDVKM. J gave up 5 bases and V 6 bases, and 7 bases lay outside the gene matches. Full variable domain (rest looked up from reference TRBV28 and TRBJ2-7): DVKVTQSSRYLVKRTGEKVFLECVQDMDHENMFWYRQDPGLGLRLIYFSYDVKMKEKGDIPEGYSVSREKKERFSLILESASTNQTSMYLCASRKQGWNEQYFGPGTRLTVT.

This chain uses TRBV29-1 with TRBJ2-2; the match to TRBD2 covers 8 bases. Germline V CDR1 and CDR2: SQVTM, ANQGSEA. V gave up 6 bases and J gave up 5 bases; unmatched junction bases: 8. This CDR3 is built from 14 residues. The DNA for the CDR3 is TGCAGCGTGCCAGCGGGAGCGGGGACCGGGGAGCTGTTTTTT. Amino acid sequence: CSVPAGAGTGELFF.

The gene calls are TRBV19 and TRBJ2-1, with D possibly TRBD2 on 6 matching bases. V lost 4 bases and J 8 bases, leaving 21 bases between the germline ends. CDR1 and CDR2 (germline): LNHDA, SQIVND (reference sequence). The CDR3 length is 16 residues. CDR3 sequence reads: CASSTPTSNEGDEQFF. DNA of the CDR3: TGTGCCAGTAGTACCCCAACTAGCAATGAGGGCGATGAGCAGTTCTTC. The variable domain in full, with the rest retrieved from reference TRBV19 and TRBJ2-1, is DGGITQSPKYLFRKEGQNVTLSCEQNLNHDAMYWYRQDPGQGLRLIYYSQIVNDFQKGDIAEGYSVSREKKESFPLTVTSAQKNPTAFYLCASSTPTSNEGDEQFFGPGTRLTVL.

V and J are TRBV7-2 and TRBJ2-3; 11 nucleotides line up with TRBD2. The trim removed 4 bases at V and 3 bases at J, leaving 3 bases unmatched. Germline CDR1 and CDR2: SGHTA and FQGNSA. This CDR3 comprises 15 residues. For the CDR3, the DNA is TGTGCCAGCAGCTCAACTAGCGGGAGAACAGATACGCAGTATTTT. Its translation: CASSSTSGRTDTQYF.

The rearrangement links TRBV9 to TRBJ1-2, with 9 bases that match TRBD1. The V and J ends lost 3 bases and 5 bases, in that order; junction bases with no gene match: 2. Per germline, CDR1 SGDLS and CDR2 YYNGEE. The CDR3 is made up of 13 amino acids. CDR3 nucleotide sequence: TGTGCCAGCAGCGCAGGGACAGGGTATGGCTACACCTTC. It codes for CASSAGTGYGYTF.